In this sample, the clone carrying this T cell receptor (beta chain) turned up many times. This sample is part of a study of T-cell reconstitution after alpha-beta-depleted transplantation in children. Per germline, CDR1 SQVTM and CDR2 ANQGSEA. Trimming took off 7 bases at V and 7 bases at J, with 16 bases between the two ends. This CDR3 has 12 residues. Researchers prepared the TCRbeta library using unique molecular identifiers, the study reports. From the PCR reads, TCRdb called clonotypes with MiXCR, one entry per CDR3 protein. The sample comprises about 370,000 distinct CDR3 sequences, just over 20% of which are singletons, and about 3.8% rests with the top ten.

The source material was PBMCs from the stem cell graft donor, sampled from the stem cell graft. This chain links TRBV29-1 with TRBJ1-1; a weak D match, TRBD1 (5 bases). This clonotype originated in a human donor who donated a stem cell graft to a child with acute myeloid leukemia. CDR3: CSGLTGTLEAFF. DNA for the CDR3: TGCAGCGGCCTCACCGGGACCCTTGAAGCTTTCTTT.